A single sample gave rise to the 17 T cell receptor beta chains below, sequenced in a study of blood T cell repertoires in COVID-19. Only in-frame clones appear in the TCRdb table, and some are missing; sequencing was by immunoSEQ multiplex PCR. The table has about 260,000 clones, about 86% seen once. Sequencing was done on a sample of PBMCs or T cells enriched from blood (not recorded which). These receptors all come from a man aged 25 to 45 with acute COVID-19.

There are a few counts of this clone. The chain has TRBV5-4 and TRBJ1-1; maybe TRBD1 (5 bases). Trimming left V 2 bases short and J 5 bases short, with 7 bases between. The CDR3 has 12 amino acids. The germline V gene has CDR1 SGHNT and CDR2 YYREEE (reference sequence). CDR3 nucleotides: TGTGCCAGCAGCTTAGACAGTACTGAAGCTTTCTTT. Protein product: CASSLDSTEAFF.

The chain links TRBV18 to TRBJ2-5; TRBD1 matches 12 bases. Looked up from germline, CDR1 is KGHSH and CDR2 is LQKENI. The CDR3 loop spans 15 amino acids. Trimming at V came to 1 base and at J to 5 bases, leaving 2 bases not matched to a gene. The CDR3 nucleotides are TGTGCCAGCTCACCACGGGACAGGGGGCCGGAGACCCAGTACTTC. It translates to CASSPRDRGPETQYF.

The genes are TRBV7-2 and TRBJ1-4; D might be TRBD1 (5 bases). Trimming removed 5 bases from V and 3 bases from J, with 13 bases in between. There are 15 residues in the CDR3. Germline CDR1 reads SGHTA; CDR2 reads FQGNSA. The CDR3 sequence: CASSPQRGANEKLFF. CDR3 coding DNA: TGTGCCAGCAGCCCCCAGCGGGGGGCTAATGAAAAACTGTTTTTT.

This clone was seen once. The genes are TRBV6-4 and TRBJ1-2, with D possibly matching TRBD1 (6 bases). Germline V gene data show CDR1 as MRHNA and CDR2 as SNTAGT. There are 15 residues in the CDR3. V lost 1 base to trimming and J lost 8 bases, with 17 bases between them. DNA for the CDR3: TGTGCCAGCAGTGACTACCCAAACAGGGATATGGGCTACACCTTC. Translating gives CASSDYPNRDMGYTF.

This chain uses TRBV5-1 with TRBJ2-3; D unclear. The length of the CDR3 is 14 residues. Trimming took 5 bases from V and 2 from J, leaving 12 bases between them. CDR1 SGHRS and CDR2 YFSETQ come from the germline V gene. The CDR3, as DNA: TGCGCCAGCAGGTCACCGGGTTCCACAGATACGCAGTATTTT. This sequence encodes CASRSPGSTDTQYF.

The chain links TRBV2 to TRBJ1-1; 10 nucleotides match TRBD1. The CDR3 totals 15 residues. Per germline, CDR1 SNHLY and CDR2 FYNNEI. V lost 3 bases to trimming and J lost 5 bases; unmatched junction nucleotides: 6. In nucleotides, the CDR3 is TGTGCCAGCAGTGAGCGGGACAGGGGACGAACTGAAGCTTTCTTT. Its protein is CASSERDRGRTEAFF.

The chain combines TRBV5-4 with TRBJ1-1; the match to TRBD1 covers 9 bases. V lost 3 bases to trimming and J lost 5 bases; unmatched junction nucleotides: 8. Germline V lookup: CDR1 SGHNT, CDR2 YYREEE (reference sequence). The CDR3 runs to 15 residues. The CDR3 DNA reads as TGTGCCAGCAGCTCTGCCGGGACAGGGTCGACTGAAGCTTTCTTT. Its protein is CASSSAGTGSTEAFF.

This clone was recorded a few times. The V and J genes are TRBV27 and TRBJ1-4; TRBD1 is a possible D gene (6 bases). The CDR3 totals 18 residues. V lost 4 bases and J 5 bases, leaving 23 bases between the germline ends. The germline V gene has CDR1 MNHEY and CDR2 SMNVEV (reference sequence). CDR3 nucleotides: TGTGCCAGCAGTTCCTACACCATTCCCGACAGGATGAATGAAAAACTGTTTTTT. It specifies CASSSYTIPDRMNEKLFF. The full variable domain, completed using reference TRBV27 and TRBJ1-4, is EAQVTQNPRYLITVTGKKLTVTCSQNMNHEYMSWYRQDPGLGLRQIYYSMNVEVTDKGDVPEGYKVSRKEKRNFPLILESPSPNQTSLYFCASSSYTIPDRMNEKLFFGSGTQLSVL.

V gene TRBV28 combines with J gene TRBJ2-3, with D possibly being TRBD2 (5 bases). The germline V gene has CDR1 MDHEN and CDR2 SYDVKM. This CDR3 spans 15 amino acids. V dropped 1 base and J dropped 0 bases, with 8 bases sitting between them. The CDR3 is CASSLSGGSTDTQYF. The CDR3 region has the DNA TGTGCCAGCAGTTTATCGGGCGGGAGCACAGATACGCAGTATTTT. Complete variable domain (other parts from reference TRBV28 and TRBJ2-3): DVKVTQSSRYLVKRTGEKVFLECVQDMDHENMFWYRQDPGLGLRLIYFSYDVKMKEKGDIPEGYSVSREKKERFSLILESASTNQTSMYLCASSLSGGSTDTQYFGPGTRLTVL.

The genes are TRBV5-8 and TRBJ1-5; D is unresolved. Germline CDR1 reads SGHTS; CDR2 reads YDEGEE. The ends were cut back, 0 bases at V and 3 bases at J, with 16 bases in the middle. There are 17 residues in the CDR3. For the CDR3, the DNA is TGTGCCAGCAGCTTGGGGGGAGTGAATTTAGTCAATCAGCCCCAGCATTTT. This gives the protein CASSLGGVNLVNQPQHF. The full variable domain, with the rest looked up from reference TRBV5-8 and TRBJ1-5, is EAGVTQSPTHLIKTRGQQATLRCSPISGHTSVYWYQQALGLGLQFLLWYDEGEERNRGNFPPRFSGRQFPNYSSELNVNALELEDSALYLCASSLGGVNLVNQPQHFGDGTRLSIL.

The CDR3 nucleotides read TGTGCCAGCAGCCCGGGGGAGGGGCAGCCCCAGCATTTT. Its translation: CASSPGEGQPQHF. The chain employs TRBV7-9 and TRBJ1-5; weak D call: TRBD1 (5 bases). The CDR3 contains 13 residues. V was pared by 5 bases and J by 7 bases, with 12 bases between. CDR1 is SEHNR, CDR2 FQNEAQ, per germline (reference sequence).

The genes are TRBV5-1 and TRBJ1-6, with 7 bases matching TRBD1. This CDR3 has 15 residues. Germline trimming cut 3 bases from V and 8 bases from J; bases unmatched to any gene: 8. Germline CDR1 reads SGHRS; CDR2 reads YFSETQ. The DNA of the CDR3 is TGCGCCAGCAGCTCCCAGACAGGGAGAGATTCACCCCTCCACTTT. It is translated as CASSSQTGRDSPLHF.

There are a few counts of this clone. Here the CDR3 DNA reads TGCGCCAGCAGCCAAGATCCAGGGGGTTCACCCCTCCACTTT. As protein: CASSQDPGGSPLHF. The chain carries TRBV4-3 and TRBJ1-6; 7 positions agree with TRBD1. The CDR3 has 14 amino acids. Germline V gives CDR1 LGHNA, CDR2 YSLEER. V gave up 0 bases and J gave up 9 bases; unmatched junction bases: 2.

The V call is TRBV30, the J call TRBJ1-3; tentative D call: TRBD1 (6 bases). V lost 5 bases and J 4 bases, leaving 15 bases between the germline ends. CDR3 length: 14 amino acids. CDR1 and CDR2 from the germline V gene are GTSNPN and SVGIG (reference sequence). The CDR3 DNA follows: TGTGCCTGGCTACTCGGGGACATCGGAAACACCATATATTTT. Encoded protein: CAWLLGDIGNTIYF.

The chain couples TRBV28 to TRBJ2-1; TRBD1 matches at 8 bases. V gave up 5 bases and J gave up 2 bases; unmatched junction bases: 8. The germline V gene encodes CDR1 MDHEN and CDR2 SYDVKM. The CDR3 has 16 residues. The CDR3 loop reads CASSPQLTGAYNEQFF. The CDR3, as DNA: TGTGCCAGCAGTCCCCAGCTGACAGGGGCCTACAATGAGCAGTTCTTC.

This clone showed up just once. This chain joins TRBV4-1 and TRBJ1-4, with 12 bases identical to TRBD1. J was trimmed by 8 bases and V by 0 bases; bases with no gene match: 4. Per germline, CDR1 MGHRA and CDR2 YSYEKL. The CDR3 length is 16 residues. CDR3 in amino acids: CASSQDGTGGREKLFF. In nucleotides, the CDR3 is TGCGCCAGCAGCCAAGACGGGACAGGGGGCCGAGAAAAACTGTTTTTT.

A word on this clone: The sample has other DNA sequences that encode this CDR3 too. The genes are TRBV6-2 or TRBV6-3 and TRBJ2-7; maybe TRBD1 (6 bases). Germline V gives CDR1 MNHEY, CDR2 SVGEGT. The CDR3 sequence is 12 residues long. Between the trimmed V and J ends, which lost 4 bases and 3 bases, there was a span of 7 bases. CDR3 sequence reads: CASSLQGYEQYV. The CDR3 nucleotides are TGTGCCAGCAGTTTACAGGGCTACGAGCAGTACGTC.